The T cell receptor (beta chain) described here comes from a study of blood T cells in healthy people across ages. Germline V gene lookup returns CDR1 MGHRA and CDR2 YSYEKL. V dropped 6 bases and J dropped 6 bases, with 13 bases sitting between them. The CDR3 loop spans 13 amino acids. A few counts support this clonotype. Its antigen is unknown. Study-level points and caveats: Compared with aged donors, long-lived donors showed fewer expanded clones, suggesting selection.

With a J-beta primer mix and a sample-barcoded 5' primer, a second PCR ran about 6 to 11 cycles. TCRdb reanalysed the 5' RACE reads using MiXCR and keeps one entry per CDR3 protein. The profile shows 1.5 million to 2 million distinct CDR3 sequences, approximately 32% of them singletons. The TCR sequence derives from a woman under 40 in good health. The sequencing sample was made of blood. This chain uses TRBV4-1 with TRBJ2-3, with unresolved D. The CDR3 is CASRPSPSDTQYF. CDR3 nucleotide sequence: TGCGCCAGCAGGCCATCCCCCTCGGATACGCAGTATTTT.